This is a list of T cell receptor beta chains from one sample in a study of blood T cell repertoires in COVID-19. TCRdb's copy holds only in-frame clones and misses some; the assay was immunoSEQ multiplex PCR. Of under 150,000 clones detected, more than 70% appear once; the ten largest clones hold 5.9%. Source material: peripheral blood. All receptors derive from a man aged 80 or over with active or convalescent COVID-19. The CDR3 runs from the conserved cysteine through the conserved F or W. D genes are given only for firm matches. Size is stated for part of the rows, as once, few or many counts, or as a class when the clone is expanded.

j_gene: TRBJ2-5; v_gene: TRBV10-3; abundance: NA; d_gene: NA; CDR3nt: TGTGCCATCAGTGAGTCTGGCTTCCAAGAGACCCAGTACTTC; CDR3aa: CAISESGFQETQYF
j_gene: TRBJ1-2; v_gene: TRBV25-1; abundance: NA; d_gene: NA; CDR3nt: TGTGCCAGCAGTGACGGGCAGGGTGGTGGCTACACCTTC; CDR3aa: CASSDGQGGGYTF
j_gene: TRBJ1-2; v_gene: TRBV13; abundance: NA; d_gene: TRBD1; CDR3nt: TGTGCCAGCAGCTTAAGGGGGCTATACTATGGCTACACCTTC; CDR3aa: CASSLRGLYYGYTF
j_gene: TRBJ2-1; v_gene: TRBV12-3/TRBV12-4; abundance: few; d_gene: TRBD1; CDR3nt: TGTGCCAGCAGTTGGACAGGGGGTGAGCAGTTCTTC; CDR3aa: CASSWTGGEQFF
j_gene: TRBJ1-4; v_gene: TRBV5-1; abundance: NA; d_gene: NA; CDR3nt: TGCGCCAGCAGCTTGGGACAGGTGGGGCTTGAAAAACTGTTTTTT; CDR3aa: CASSLGQVGLEKLFF
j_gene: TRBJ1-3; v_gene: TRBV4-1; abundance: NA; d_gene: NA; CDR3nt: TGCGCCAGCAGCCAAGGCGTCATTATGGGAAACACCATATATTTT; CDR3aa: CASSQGVIMGNTIYF
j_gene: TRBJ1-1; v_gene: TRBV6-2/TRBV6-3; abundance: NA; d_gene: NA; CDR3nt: TGTGCCAGCAGTCCCTTGACCCTAGACACTGAAGCTTTCTTT; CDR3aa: CASSPLTLDTEAFF
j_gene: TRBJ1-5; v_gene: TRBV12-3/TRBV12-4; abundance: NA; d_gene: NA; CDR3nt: TGTGCCAGCAGTTTAGACAGAAATCAGCCCCAGCATTTT; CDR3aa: CASSLDRNQPQHF
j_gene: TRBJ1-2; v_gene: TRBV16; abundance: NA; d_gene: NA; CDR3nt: TGTGCCAGCAGCCAATCCGGCCGAGGCTATGGCTACACCTTC; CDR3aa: CASSQSGRGYGYTF
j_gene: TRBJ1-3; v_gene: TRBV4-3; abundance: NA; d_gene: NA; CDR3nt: TGCGCCAGCGCCTCGGGTCAGAGCTCTGGAAACACCATATATTTT; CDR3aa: CASASGQSSGNTIYF
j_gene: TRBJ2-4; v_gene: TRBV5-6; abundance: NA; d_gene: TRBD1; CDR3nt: TGTGCCAGCAGCCTATGGACAGGGCTAGCCAAAAACATTCAGTACTTC; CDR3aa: CASSLWTGLAKNIQYF
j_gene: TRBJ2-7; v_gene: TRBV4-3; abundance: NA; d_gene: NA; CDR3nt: TGCGCCAGCAGCCAATCCGCAGGGGAAATCTACGAGCAGTACTTC; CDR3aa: CASSQSAGEIYEQYF
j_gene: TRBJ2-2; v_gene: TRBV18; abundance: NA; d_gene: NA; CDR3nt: TGTGCCAGCTCAGAGGCGGCGTGGGGGGAGCTGTTTTTT; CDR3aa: CASSEAAWGELFF
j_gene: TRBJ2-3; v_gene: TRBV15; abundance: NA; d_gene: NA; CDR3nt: TGTGCCACCAGCGGGGGGGGGCCCGATACGCAGTATTTT; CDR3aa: CATSGGGPDTQYF
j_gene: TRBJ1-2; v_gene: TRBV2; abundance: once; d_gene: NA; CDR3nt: TGTGCCAGCAGCGCCCTGCCCTCGGACTACTATGGCTACACCTTC; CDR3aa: CASSALPSDYYGYTF
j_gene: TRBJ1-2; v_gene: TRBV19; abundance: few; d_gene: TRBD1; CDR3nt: TGTGCCAGTAGCAAAGGGGGCGGAAACTATGGCTACACCTTC; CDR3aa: CASSKGGGNYGYTF
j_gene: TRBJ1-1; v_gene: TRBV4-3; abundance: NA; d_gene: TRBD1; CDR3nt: TGCGCCAGCAGCCAAGAGGGTAGGAGGGGGCCCCTCTTGACTTTCTTT; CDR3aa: CASSQEGRRGPLLTFF
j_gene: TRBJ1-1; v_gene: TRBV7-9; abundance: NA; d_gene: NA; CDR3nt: TGTGCCAGCAGCTTAACGGACAGAATAATGAACACTGAAGCTTTCTTT; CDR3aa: CASSLTDRIMNTEAFF
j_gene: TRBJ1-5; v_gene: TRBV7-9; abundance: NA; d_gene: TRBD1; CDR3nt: TGTGCCAGCAGCGGAATAACAGGGGGTCAGCCCCAGCATTTT; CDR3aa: CASSGITGGQPQHF
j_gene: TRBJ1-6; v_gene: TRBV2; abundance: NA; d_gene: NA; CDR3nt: TGTGCCAGCAGTCCGGGTAGTTATAATTCACCCCTCCACTTT; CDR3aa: CASSPGSYNSPLHF
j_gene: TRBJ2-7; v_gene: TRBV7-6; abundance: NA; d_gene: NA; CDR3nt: TGTGCCAGCAGCTCCGCGGTTCACTCCTACGAGCAGTACTTC; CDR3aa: CASSSAVHSYEQYF
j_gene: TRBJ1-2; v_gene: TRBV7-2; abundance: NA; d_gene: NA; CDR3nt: TGTGCCAGCAGGGATAACCGACGGGGTTCGCCGGGCTACACCTTC; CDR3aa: CASRDNRRGSPGYTF
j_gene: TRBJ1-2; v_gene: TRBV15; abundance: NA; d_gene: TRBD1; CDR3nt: TGTGCCACCAGCAGAGATCGGACAGGGAGTAATGGCTACACCTTC; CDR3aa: CATSRDRTGSNGYTF
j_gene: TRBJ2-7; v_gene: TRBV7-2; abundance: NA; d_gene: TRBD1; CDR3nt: TGTGCCAGCAGCTTAGGACAGGGGGAGACCTACGAGCAGTACTTC; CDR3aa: CASSLGQGETYEQYF
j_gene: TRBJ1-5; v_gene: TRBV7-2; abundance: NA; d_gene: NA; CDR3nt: TGTGCCAGCAGCCTACGGGACTCGGGTCAGCCCCAGCATTTT; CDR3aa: CASSLRDSGQPQHF
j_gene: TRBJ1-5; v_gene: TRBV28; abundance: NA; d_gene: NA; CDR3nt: TGTGCCAGCACACCTTCCGAGGGAAATCAGCCCCAGCATTTT; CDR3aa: CASTPSEGNQPQHF
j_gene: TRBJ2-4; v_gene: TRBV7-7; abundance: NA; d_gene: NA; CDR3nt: TGTGCTAGCAGCCCCCCTTGGCCACAGGACCGAAAAAACATTCAGTACTTC; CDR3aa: CASSPPWPQDRKNIQYF
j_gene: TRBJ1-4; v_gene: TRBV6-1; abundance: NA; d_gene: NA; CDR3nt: TGTGCCAGCAGTGAGGCGGGGGGAGCTAATGAAAAACTGTTTTTT; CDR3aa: CASSEAGGANEKLFF
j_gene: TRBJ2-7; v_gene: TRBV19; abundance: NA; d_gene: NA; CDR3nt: TGTGCCAGTAGTATCCGTCAGTCCTACGAGCAGTACTTC; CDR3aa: CASSIRQSYEQYF
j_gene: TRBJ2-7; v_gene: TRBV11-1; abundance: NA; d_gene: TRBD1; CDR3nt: TGTGCCAGCAGCCGCGACAGGGCCACTTCCTACGAGCAGTACTTC; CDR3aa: CASSRDRATSYEQYF
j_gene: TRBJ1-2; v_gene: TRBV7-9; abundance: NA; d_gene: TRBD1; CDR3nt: TGTGCCAGCAGCCAGGACAGGGGCTTCTATGGCTACACCTTC; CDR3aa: CASSQDRGFYGYTF
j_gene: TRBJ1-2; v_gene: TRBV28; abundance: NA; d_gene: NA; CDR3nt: TGTGCCAGCAGTTTAGTACAGAATGGCTACACCTTC; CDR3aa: CASSLVQNGYTF
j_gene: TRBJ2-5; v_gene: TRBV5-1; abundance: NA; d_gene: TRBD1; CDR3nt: TGCGCCAGCAGCTTGGTTGGCCAGGGGGCGGGGGAGACCCAGTACTTC; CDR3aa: CASSLVGQGAGETQYF
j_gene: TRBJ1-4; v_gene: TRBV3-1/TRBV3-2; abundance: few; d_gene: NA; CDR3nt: TGTGCCAGCACCCCGAGTGGGGGCCTTGCAACTAATGAAAAACTGTTTTTT; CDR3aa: CASTPSGGLATNEKLFF
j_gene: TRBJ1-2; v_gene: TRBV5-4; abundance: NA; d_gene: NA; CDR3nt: TGTGCCAGCAGCCCGGGGGGGGGCGTGTATGGCTACACCTTC; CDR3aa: CASSPGGGVYGYTF
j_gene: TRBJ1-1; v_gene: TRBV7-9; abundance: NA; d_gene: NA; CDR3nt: TGTGCCAGCAGCTTAACTTACCAGAACACTGAAGCTTTCTTT; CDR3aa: CASSLTYQNTEAFF
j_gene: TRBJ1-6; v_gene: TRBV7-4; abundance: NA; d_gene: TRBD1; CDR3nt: TGTGCCAGCAGCTTAGTGTCAGGGGGCAGGATGAAGTCACCCCTCCACTTT; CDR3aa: CASSLVSGGRMKSPLHF
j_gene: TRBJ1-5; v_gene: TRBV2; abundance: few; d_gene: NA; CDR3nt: TGTGCCAGCAGTGAAGGTCGGGGGGAGGTGTCCCAGCATTTT; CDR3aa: CASSEGRGEVSQHF
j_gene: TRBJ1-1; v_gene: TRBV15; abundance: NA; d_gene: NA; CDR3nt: TGTGCCACCAGCAGAGATTACGGCCAGGGAGCTTTCTTT; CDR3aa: CATSRDYGQGAFF
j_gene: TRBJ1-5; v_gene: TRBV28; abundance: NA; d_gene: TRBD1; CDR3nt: TGTGCCAGCAGTTTGAACAGGGGAAGCAATCAGCCCCAGCATTTT; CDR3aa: CASSLNRGSNQPQHF
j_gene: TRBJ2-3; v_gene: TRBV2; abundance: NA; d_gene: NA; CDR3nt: TGTGCCAGCAGTACAGGGTATGGCACAGATACGCAGTATTTT; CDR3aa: CASSTGYGTDTQYF
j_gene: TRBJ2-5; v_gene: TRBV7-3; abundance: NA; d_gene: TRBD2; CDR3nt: TGTGCCAGCAGCTTAGGCGGGGGGGCGTCAGAGACCCAGTACTTC; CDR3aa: CASSLGGGASETQYF
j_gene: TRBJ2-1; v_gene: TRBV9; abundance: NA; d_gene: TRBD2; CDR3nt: TGTGCCAGCAGCCCCCGAGTGTCGACGGGAGGATACAATGAGCAGTTCTTC; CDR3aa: CASSPRVSTGGYNEQFF
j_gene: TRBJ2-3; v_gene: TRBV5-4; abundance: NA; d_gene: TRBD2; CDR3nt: TGTGCCAGCAGCTCCTTGGCGGGGGGGCCGGCAGATACGCAGTATTTT; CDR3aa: CASSSLAGGPADTQYF
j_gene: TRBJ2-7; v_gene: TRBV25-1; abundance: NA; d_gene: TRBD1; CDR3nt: TGTGCCAGCAGTTTGTCAACGGGTTCCGGGACAGGGTCTTACGAGCAGTACTTC; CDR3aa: CASSLSTGSGTGSYEQYF